What follows describes a single TCR beta chain. The data belong to a study of blood T cell repertoires in COVID-19. Across the whole study: Acute and convalescent COVID-19 specimens originated in the United States, Italy and Spain.

Methods used by the authors: The assay estimated nucleated cells by amplifying reference gene primers. Only in-frame clones appear in the TCRdb table, and some are missing; sequencing was by immunoSEQ multiplex PCR. That table is the source of V, J and clone size, and D and trimming were worked out from the DNA. The sample consists of about 170,000 clones, about 86% of them appearing once. The sequence came from a woman in her 50s in a cohort exposed to, infected with or recovered from COVID-19 (not recorded which). The sequenced sample was PBMCs or T cells enriched from blood (not recorded which).

The CDR3 loop reads CASSLYPNEKLFF. In nucleotides, the CDR3 is TGTGCCAGCAGCTTATATCCTAATGAAAAACTGTTTTTT. This chain links TRBV7-2 with TRBJ1-4; D call uncertain. CDR1 is SGHTA and CDR2 is FQGNSA in the germline V gene. The V end lost 2 bases, the J end lost 3 bases, and 4 bases lay between the germline ends. This CDR3 region has 13 residues.